Judged by abundance, the clone carrying this T cell receptor (beta chain) is medium-sized (0.01 to 0.1%). What it binds is not known. The V and J ends lost 3 bases and 5 bases respectively, with 16 bases between them. The CDR3 totals 15 residues. Germline assignment: CDR1 MNHEY and CDR2 SMNVEV (reference sequence). At collection, donors were nominally healthy, but unrecorded immune exposures were probable. The PCR was carried out with 60 Vbeta primers and 13 Jbeta primers. Data came from immunoSEQ multiplex PCR; TCRdb stores just in-frame clones and leaves some out. The table records 40,000 to 45,000 clones, about 85% of them present only once. The entry originates in a study of cytomegalovirus exposure and HLA in healthy donors. Study-level points and caveats: It was shown in a later analysis that HLA-associated TCR beta chains were more clonally expanded than other, equally common chains. Across donors, sequencing depth was assumed by presence/absence analyses to be roughly uniform.

The V and J genes are TRBV27 and TRBJ1-1, with D tentatively TRBD1 (5 bases). The receptor was isolated from a woman between 35 and 50 years old in good health and CMV-seropositive. The sequencing input was PBMCs. In DNA, the CDR3 is TGTGCCAGCAGTTTCGGGCCAGGAGGGGAGACTGAAGCTTTCTTT. Residues: CASSFGPGGETEAFF.